This T cell receptor (beta chain) was sequenced in a study of blood T cell repertoires in COVID-19. CDR1 and CDR2 from the germline V gene are LNHDA and SQIVND (reference sequence). Trimming took 4 bases from V and 0 from J, leaving 8 bases between them. CDR3 length: 14 residues. TCRdb's copy holds only in-frame clones and misses some; the assay was immunoSEQ multiplex PCR. The sample has roughly 120,000 clones; 90% are singletons. A Seattle source enrolled patients during active infection and followed them longitudinally. This TCR was sampled from a woman aged 55-69 years with COVID-19, enrolled during active disease. The genes are TRBV19 and TRBJ2-3; no firm D call. Sequenced input: peripheral blood. CDR3 in amino acids: CASSTQVSTDTQYF. CDR3 nucleotide sequence: TGTGCCAGTAGTACCCAGGTTAGCACAGATACGCAGTATTTT.